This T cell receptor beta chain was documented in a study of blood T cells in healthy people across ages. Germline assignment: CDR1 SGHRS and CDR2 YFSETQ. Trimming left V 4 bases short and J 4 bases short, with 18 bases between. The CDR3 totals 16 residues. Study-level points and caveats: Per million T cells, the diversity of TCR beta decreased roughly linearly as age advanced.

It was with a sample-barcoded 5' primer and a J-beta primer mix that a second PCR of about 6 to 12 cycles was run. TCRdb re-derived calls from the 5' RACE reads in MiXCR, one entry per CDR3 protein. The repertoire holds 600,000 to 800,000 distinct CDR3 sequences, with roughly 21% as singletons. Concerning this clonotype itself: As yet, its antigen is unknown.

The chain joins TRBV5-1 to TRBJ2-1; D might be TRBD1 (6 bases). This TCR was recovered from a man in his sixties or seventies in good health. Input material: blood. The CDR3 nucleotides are TGCGCCAGCAGCAGAACGTCAACAGGGACGTACAATGAGCAGTTCTTC. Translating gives CASSRTSTGTYNEQFF.